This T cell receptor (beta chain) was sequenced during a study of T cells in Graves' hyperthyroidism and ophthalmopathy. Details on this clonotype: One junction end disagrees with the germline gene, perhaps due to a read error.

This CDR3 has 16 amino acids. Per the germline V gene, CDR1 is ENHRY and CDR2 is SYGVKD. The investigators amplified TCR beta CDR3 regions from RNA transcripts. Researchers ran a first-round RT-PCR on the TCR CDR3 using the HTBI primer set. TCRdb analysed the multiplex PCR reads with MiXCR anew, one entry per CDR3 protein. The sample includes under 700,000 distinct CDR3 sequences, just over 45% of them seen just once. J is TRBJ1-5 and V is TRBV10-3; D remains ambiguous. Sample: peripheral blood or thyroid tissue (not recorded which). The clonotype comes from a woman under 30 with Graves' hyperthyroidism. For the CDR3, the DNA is TGTGCCAGCAGTTACTCGCGGCAAAATAGCAATCAGCCCCAGCATTTT. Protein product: CASSYSRQNSNQPQHF.